These 10 T cell receptor beta chains were sequenced from one sample in a study of blood T cells in healthy people across ages. A sample-barcoded 5' primer and a J-beta primer mix were used in a second PCR of roughly 6 to 12 cycles. TCRdb re-called the 5' RACE reads through MiXCR, storing one row per CDR3 protein. Of 660,000 or so distinct CDR3 sequences listed, roughly 53% are singletons. The sequenced sample consisted of blood. The receptors here all came from a man aged 55-75 years in good health.

The chain uses TRBV15 and TRBJ2-3; no clear D. The CDR3 covers 14 residues. Germline-derived CDR1 and CDR2 are LNHNV and YYDKDF (reference sequence). The V and J ends lost 0 bases and 4 bases respectively, with 8 bases between them. CDR3 in DNA: TGTGCCACCAGCAGAGATCGGGCCCCAGATACGCAGTATTTT. This codes for CATSRDRAPDTQYF.

The genes are TRBV25-1 and TRBJ1-3; D gene unclear. This CDR3 comprises 15 residues. Germline-derived CDR1 and CDR2 are MGHDK and SYGVNS. The germline V and J ends were trimmed by 6 bases and 1 base, with 13 bases remaining between them. The CDR3, as DNA: TGTGCCAGCAGCCCCTACGGGGTGTCTGGAAACACCATATATTTT. Translating gives CASSPYGVSGNTIYF. Full variable domain (rest looked up from reference TRBV25-1 and TRBJ1-3): EADIYQTPRYLVIGTGKKITLECSQTMGHDKMYWYQQDPGMELHLIHYSYGVNSTEKGDLSSESTVSRIRTEHFPLTLESARPSHTSQYLCASSPYGVSGNTIYFGEGSWLTVV.

This clonotype was recorded at least ten times. Just one base apart from a much larger clone, this may be a read error. The chain is built from TRBV7-9 and TRBJ2-1; D perhaps matches TRBD2 (7 bases). CDR1 is SEHNR, CDR2 FQNEAQ, per germline (reference sequence). The ends were cut back, 1 base at V and 15 bases at J, with 22 bases in the middle. CDR3 length equals 15 residues. The DNA for the CDR3 is TGTGCCAGCAGCTTAGGGGTCGGGGGGCCACAATCCTGGTTCTTC. It codes for CASSLGVGGPQSWFF.

This clonotype has at least ten counts. CDR3 in amino acids: CASSFGVTGDVQYF. DNA for the CDR3: TGTGCCAGCAGTTTTGGGGTGACCGGAGATGTGCAGTATTTT. V is TRBV12-3 or TRBV12-4 and J is TRBJ2-3; D unclear. Trimming shortened V by 3 bases and J by 11 bases, and 18 bases separated the two germline ends. The CDR3 runs to 14 residues.

The V gene is TRBV12-5, the J gene TRBJ2-1, with a weak D call TRBD1 (6 bases). Germline assignment: CDR1 LGHNT and CDR2 FRNRAP. Trimming stripped 1 base from V and 2 bases from J, with 12 bases between. CDR3 size: 16 residues. CDR3 DNA: TGTGCTAGTGGTTTGGACCCGGGACATGCCTACAATGAGCAGTTCTTC. This codes for CASGLDPGHAYNEQFF.

The table lists this clonotype with a few counts. The V call is TRBV25-1, the J call TRBJ1-5, with unresolved D. The germline gives CDR1 MGHDK, CDR2 SYGVNS. The CDR3 spans 15 residues. V lost 4 bases and J lost 6, with 16 bases in between. This chain's CDR3 is CASSGARGPSQPQHF. CDR3 DNA: TGTGCCAGCAGTGGGGCCCGAGGCCCTTCTCAGCCCCAGCATTTT.

The V call is TRBV7-2, the J call TRBJ2-1; D ambiguous. The end of the DNA aligns better with TRBJ2-7, so the J call may be wrong. The CDR3 contains 15 residues. The V gene's germline CDR1 is SGHTA and CDR2 FQGNSA. CDR3 loop: CASSEMRSSYNEQYF. CDR3 bases: TGTGCCAGCAGCGAGATGAGGAGCTCCTACAATGAGCAGTACTTC.

The rearrangement links TRBV29-1 to TRBJ2-5; 9 bases agree with TRBD2. The germline V gene has CDR1 SQVTM and CDR2 ANQGSEA. Trimming removed 4 bases from V and 1 base from J; junction bases left unmatched: 7. This CDR3 has 15 residues. The CDR3 nucleotides read TGCAGCGTTGGGCTAGCGGGGAAACTCCAAGAGACCCAGTACTTC. This translates into CSVGLAGKLQETQYF.

This clonotype was observed a few times. The chain combines TRBV6-2 or TRBV6-3 with TRBJ1-4, with a weak D call TRBD1 (6 bases). Per the germline V gene, CDR1 is MNHEY and CDR2 is SVGEGT. This CDR3 region has 13 residues. V was pared by 7 bases and J by 11 bases, with 17 bases between. CDR3 sequence reads: CASTNGNRAKLFF. CDR3 nucleotides: TGTGCCAGCACCAACGGGAACAGGGCGAAACTGTTTTTT.

This clonotype was seen only a few times. The chain employs TRBV5-4 and TRBJ2-1; 8 bases map to TRBD1. This CDR3 has 14 amino acids. CDR1 and CDR2 (germline): SGHNT, YYREEE (reference sequence). After removal of 3 bases from V and 6 bases from J, the junction contained 5 bases not matched to a gene. The CDR3 is CASSSRQGSNEQFF. In nucleotides, the CDR3 is TGTGCCAGCAGCTCAAGACAGGGGAGCAATGAGCAGTTCTTC.